This TCR beta chain was obtained from a study of T cell changes during pregnancy in multiple sclerosis. This CDR3 has 13 amino acids. Germline values: CDR1 SQVTM, CDR2 ANQGSEA. V was pared by 4 bases and J by 2 bases, with 12 bases between. Repertoires were generated with immunoSEQ multiplex PCR, while TCRdb's copy carries only in-frame clones and drops some. Of tens of thousands of clones listed, 94% are singletons. The receptor was isolated from a female donor with multiple sclerosis, enrolled in a pregnancy study. The sequencing used CD8+ T cells from peripheral blood mononuclear cells, collected before pregnancy. The V gene is TRBV29-1, the J gene TRBJ2-7, with D perhaps matching TRBD2 (6 bases). The CDR3 loop reads CSVVWGVTYEQYF. The DNA for the CDR3 is TGCAGCGTTGTATGGGGGGTCACCTACGAGCAGTACTTC.